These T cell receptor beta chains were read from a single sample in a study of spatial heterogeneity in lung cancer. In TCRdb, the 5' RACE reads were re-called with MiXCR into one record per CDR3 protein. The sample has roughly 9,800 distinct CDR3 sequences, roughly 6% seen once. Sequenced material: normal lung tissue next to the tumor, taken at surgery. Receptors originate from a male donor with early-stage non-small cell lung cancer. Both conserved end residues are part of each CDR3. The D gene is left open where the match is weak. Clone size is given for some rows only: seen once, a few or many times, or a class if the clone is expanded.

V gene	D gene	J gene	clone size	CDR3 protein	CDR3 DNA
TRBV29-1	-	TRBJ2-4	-	CSVEDTTGMGIRYF	TGCAGCGTTGAAGATACAACAGGGATGGGCATTCGGTACTTC
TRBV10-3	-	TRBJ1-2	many	CAISDGESNYGYTF	TGTGCCATCAGTGACGGGGAGAGTAACTATGGCTACACCTTC
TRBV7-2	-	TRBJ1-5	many	CASSLEGEQPQHF	TGTGCCAGCAGCTTAGAGGGGGAGCAGCCCCAGCATTTT
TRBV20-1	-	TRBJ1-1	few	CSGVGRDTEAFF	TGCAGTGGGGTGGGACGGGACACCGAAGCTTTCTTT
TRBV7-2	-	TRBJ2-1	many	CASSFFTGLNNEQFF	TGTGCCAGCAGCTTTTTTACCGGACTTAACAATGAGCAGTTCTTC
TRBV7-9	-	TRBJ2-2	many	CASRQGNAATGELFF	TGTGCCAGCAGGCAGGGAAATGCGGCCACCGGGGAGCTGTTTTTT
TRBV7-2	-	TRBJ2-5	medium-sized	CASSLGGQETQYF	TGTGCCAGCAGCTTAGGCGGACAAGAGACCCAGTACTTC
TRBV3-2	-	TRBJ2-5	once	CASSQARRAETQYF	TGTGCCAGCAGCCAAGCACGACGGGCTGAGACCCAGTACTTC
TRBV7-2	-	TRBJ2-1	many	CASSLAVEQFF	TGTGCCAGCAGCTTAGCAGTTGAGCAGTTCTTC
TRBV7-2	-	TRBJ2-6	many	CASSRSGLANVLTF	TGTGCCAGCAGCCGATCAGGGTTGGCCAACGTCCTGACTTTC
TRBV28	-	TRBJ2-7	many	CASTSLGGKAYEQYF	TGTGCCAGCACCTCCCTGGGGGGTAAGGCCTACGAGCAGTACTTC
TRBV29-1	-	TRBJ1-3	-	CSASETEGNTIYF	TGCAGCGCCTCCGAGACAGAAGGAAACACCATATATTTT
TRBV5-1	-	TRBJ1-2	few	CASSLETETYGYTF	TGCGCCAGCAGCTTGGAAACAGAAACCTATGGCTACACCTTC
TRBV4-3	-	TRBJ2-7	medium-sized	CASSRRHTGTDSYEQYF	TGCGCCAGCAGCCGAAGACACACCGGGACGGACTCCTACGAGCAGTACTTC
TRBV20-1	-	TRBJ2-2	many	CSARDPVATNTGELFF	TGCAGTGCTAGGGACCCGGTCGCTACGAACACCGGGGAGCTGTTTTTT